This TCR beta chain came from a study of cytomegalovirus exposure and HLA in healthy donors. The protocol was immunoSEQ multiplex PCR, while the TCRdb copy is restricted to in-frame clones and leaves out a portion. This sample has some 67,000 clones, with about 95% found just once. The CDR3 extends over 13 amino acids. The sequence was collected from a woman aged 18 to 35 in good health and CMV-seronegative. The sequencing sample was made of PBMCs. V is TRBV21-1 and J is TRBJ2-3; no DNA check was done on the table's D call, TRBD1. TRBV21-1 is a pseudogene. The CDR3 sequence is CASFAGRTDTQYF. The CDR3 DNA reads TGTGCCAGCTTTGCAGGTCGCACAGATACGCAGTATTTT.